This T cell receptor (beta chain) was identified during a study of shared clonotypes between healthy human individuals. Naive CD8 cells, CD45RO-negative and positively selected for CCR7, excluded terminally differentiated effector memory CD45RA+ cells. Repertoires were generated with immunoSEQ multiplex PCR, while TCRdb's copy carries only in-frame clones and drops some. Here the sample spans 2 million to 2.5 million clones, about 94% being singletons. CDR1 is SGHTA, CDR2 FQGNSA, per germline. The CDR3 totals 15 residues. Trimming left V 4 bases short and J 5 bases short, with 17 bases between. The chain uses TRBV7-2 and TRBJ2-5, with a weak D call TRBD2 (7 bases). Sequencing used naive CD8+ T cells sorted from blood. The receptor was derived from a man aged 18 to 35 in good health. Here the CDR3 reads CASSSGGGAWETQYF. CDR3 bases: TGTGCCAGCAGCTCTGGAGGGGGGGCTTGGGAGACCCAGTACTTC.